This T cell receptor (beta chain) was documented in a study of CD8 T cells in Susac syndrome. Stable or active relapsing-remitting multiple sclerosis, untreated and meeting revised McDonald criteria, defined the controls. RNA amounts of roughly 0.45 to 1 ug underwent reverse transcription with random hexamers. TCRdb re-called the immunoSEQ multiplex PCR reads with MiXCR, one entry per CDR3 protein. Of about 200,000 distinct CDR3 sequences in the sample, 95% are singletons; the top ten hold 0.082%. V was pared by 5 bases and J by 2 bases, with 12 bases between. The length of the CDR3 is 14 residues. The germline CDR1 and CDR2 sequences are SGHTA and FQGNSA.

This receptor was identified in a human donor with multiple sclerosis. The sequencing input was CD4+ T cells from PBMCs. V gene TRBV7-2 combines with J gene TRBJ1-2; TRBD1 might be the D (5 bases). CDR3 nucleotide sequence: TGTGCCAGCAGCCCCGCGGGACCGAACTATGGCTACACCTTC. It codes for CASSPAGPNYGYTF.